Presented here are 29 T cell receptor beta chains from one specimen sequenced in a study of blood T cell repertoires in COVID-19. The method was immunoSEQ multiplex PCR; TCRdb's version includes in-frame clones alone and lacks a portion of them. The table includes 97,000 or so clones, approximately 86% detected once. Sequencing used peripheral blood. The receptors originated from an older man with active or convalescent COVID-19.

The CDR3 region is CASSPPTRAGSETQYF. The CDR3 nucleotides read TGTGCCAGCAGCCCCCCGACCCGGGCGGGTAGTGAGACCCAGTACTTC. J is TRBJ2-5 and V is TRBV3-1 (or the pseudogene TRBV3-2); D is perhaps TRBD2 (5 bases). The CDR3 sequence is 16 residues long. The V end was cut by 4 bases, the J end by 5 bases, with 20 bases between. Germline V gives CDR1 LGHDT, CDR2 YNNKEL (reference sequence).

The CDR3 sequence: CASSPRGGGGQNSPLHF. The CDR3 DNA follows: TGTGCCAGCAGCCCTAGGGGTGGTGGGGGACAGAATTCACCCCTCCACTTT. The gene calls are TRBV7-9 and TRBJ1-6, with TRBD1 matching over 7 bases. V lost 5 bases to trimming and J lost 7 bases; unmatched junction nucleotides: 14. The CDR3 has 17 amino acids. CDR1 is SEHNR and CDR2 is FQNEAQ in the germline V gene (reference sequence).

The chain carries TRBV29-1 and TRBJ2-1; TRBD2 matches at 12 bases. Germline CDR1 and CDR2: SQVTM and ANQGSEA. V lost 6 bases and J lost 3; bases outside the gene matches: 12. The CDR3 length is 17 residues. The CDR3: CSVPVASGGAGYNEQFF. The DNA for the CDR3 is TGCAGCGTCCCCGTGGCTAGCGGGGGGGCCGGCTACAATGAGCAGTTCTTC.

The chain joins TRBV15 to TRBJ2-4, with 9 bases matching TRBD2. CDR3 size: 16 residues. J lost 5 bases, V lost 4 bases, and 9 bases had no gene match. CDR1 LNHNV and CDR2 YYDKDF come from the germline V gene (reference sequence). CDR3 bases: TGTGCCACCAGCAAAGCGGGAGGACGCTTCCAAAACATTCAGTACTTC. Translating it yields CATSKAGGRFQNIQYF.

This clone occurred a few times. This chain connects TRBV14 to TRBJ1-1, with TRBD1 matching over 9 bases. Losses at the gene ends were 0 bases for V and 5 bases for J; bases not matched to a gene: 1. Germline-derived CDR1 and CDR2 are SGHDN and FVKESK. The CDR3 runs to 14 residues. This CDR3 is CASSQEGTGTEAFF. In DNA, the CDR3 is TGTGCCAGCAGCCAAGAAGGGACAGGGACTGAAGCTTTCTTT.

The chain uses TRBV7-8 and TRBJ2-3; 16 bases are shared with TRBD2. The germline V gene encodes CDR1 SGHVS and CDR2 FQNEAQ. The V gene end was trimmed by 3 bases and the J gene end by 2 bases; junction bases not matched to a gene: 2. The CDR3 runs to 17 residues. Here the CDR3 DNA reads TGTGCCAGCAGCTTGGGGACTAGCGGGGGGGCCACAGATACGCAGTATTTT. Its translation is CASSLGTSGGATDTQYF. Full variable domain (missing parts from reference TRBV7-8 and TRBJ2-3): GAGVSQSPRYKVAKRGQDVALRCDPISGHVSLFWYQQALGQGPEFLTYFQNEAQLDKSGLPSDRFFAERPEGSVSTLKIQRTQQEDSAVYLCASSLGTSGGATDTQYFGPGTRLTVL.

In its sample, this clone was seen a few times. The chain recombines TRBV6-6 with TRBJ1-2; 8 nucleotides line up with TRBD1. This CDR3 has 14 residues. Losses at the gene ends were 6 bases for V and 4 bases for J; bases not matched to a gene: 7. Germline values: CDR1 MNHNY, CDR2 SVGAGI (reference sequence). The CDR3 coding sequence is TGTGCCAGCAGACTAGGACAGGGACCCTATGGCTACACCTTC. Protein product: CASRLGQGPYGYTF.

V and J are TRBV7-2 and TRBJ1-1, with a weak D call TRBD1 (6 bases). V was cut by 0 bases and J by 4 bases, with 15 bases left in between. The CDR3 is made up of 16 amino acids. The germline CDR1 and CDR2 sequences are SGHTA and FQGNSA. In DNA form, the CDR3 reads TGTGCCAGCAGCTTAGCGCTGGGGGGGGCCCGCACTGAAGCTTTCTTT. Protein product: CASSLALGGARTEAFF.

Sample share makes this clone large. Written as DNA, the CDR3 is TGTGCCAGTAGGACCCAGGGTGATAGCCAGCCCCAGCATTTT. This encodes CASRTQGDSQPQHF. This sequence joins TRBV19 and TRBJ1-5; maybe TRBD1 (5 bases). CDR3 length: 14 residues. Germline CDR1 is LNHDA and CDR2 is SQIVND (reference sequence). Trimming stripped 6 bases from V and 7 bases from J, with 16 bases between. Full variable domain (missing parts from reference TRBV19 and TRBJ1-5): DGGITQSPKYLFRKEGQNVTLSCEQNLNHDAMYWYRQDPGQGLRLIYYSQIVNDFQKGDIAEGYSVSREKKESFPLTVTSAQKNPTAFYLCASRTQGDSQPQHFGDGTRLSIL.

This sequence joins TRBV6-1 and TRBJ1-1; the D gene is possibly TRBD1 (6 bases). The CDR3 sequence is 15 residues long. Per germline, CDR1 MNHNS and CDR2 SASEGT. The V gene lost 4 bases and the J gene lost 1 base, with 13 bases spanning the gap. The CDR3 spells CASSAGPTGNTEAFF. The CDR3 nucleotides are TGTGCCAGCAGTGCCGGCCCGACAGGGAACACTGAAGCTTTCTTT.

The rearrangement uses TRBV19 and TRBJ1-1; 7 nucleotides agree with TRBD1. The CDR3 contains 17 residues. The V gene end was trimmed by 4 bases and the J gene end by 0 bases; junction bases not matched to a gene: 11. Germline loops: CDR1 LNHDA, CDR2 SQIVND (reference sequence). The CDR3 loop reads CASSTNRGQRVNTEAFF. The CDR3 DNA is TGTGCCAGTAGTACCAACAGGGGCCAACGGGTGAACACTGAAGCTTTCTTT.

This chain links TRBV11-2 with TRBJ2-3, with 11 bases identical to TRBD2. CDR3 length equals 13 residues. Per germline, CDR1 SGHAT and CDR2 FQNNGV. The V segment lost 5 bases and the J segment 10 bases; nucleotides outside the gene matches: 5. The CDR3 DNA is TGTGCCAGCAGCAGTAGCGGGGGGGCTTCGCAGTATTTT. Its translation is CASSSSGGASQYF. Variable domain in full (rest from reference TRBV11-2 and TRBJ2-3): EAGVAQSPRYKIIEKRQSVAFWCNPISGHATLYWYQQILGQGPKLLIQFQNNGVVDDSQLPKDRFSAERLKGVDSTLKIQPAKLEDSAVYLCASSSSGGASQYFGPGTRLTVL.

The rearrangement links TRBV5-5 to TRBJ2-5; TRBD1 is a possible D gene (5 bases). Germline-derived CDR1 and CDR2 are SGHKS and YYEKEE (reference sequence). V was trimmed by 2 bases and J by 5 bases, leaving 13 bases between them. The CDR3 runs to 14 residues. DNA of the CDR3: TGTGCCAGCAGCTTTGGCAGGGCAGCGGAGACCCAGTACTTC. It encodes CASSFGRAAETQYF.

The chain employs TRBV5-4 and TRBJ2-3; TRBD2 agrees at 7 bases. The CDR3 contains 13 residues. CDR1 is SGHNT, CDR2 YYREEE, per germline (reference sequence). V gave up 0 bases and J gave up 6 bases; unmatched junction bases: 1. In DNA, the CDR3 is TGTGCCAGCAGCTTGGCCGGGGGGGATACGCAGTATTTT. This gives the protein CASSLAGGDTQYF.

In DNA form, the CDR3 reads TGTGCCAGCAGTTTTATTGGGCTCGGTGAGCAGTTCTTC. Translating gives CASSFIGLGEQFF. This chain links TRBV12-3 or TRBV12-4 with TRBJ2-1; no firm D call. The CDR3 runs to 13 residues. V lost 3 bases to trimming and J lost 9 bases, with 12 bases between them.

V and J are TRBV7-2 and TRBJ1-1; D is perhaps TRBD1 (5 bases). Deletions cut 2 bases from V and 3 bases from J, with 7 bases between. The CDR3 consists of 13 residues. Germline V lookup: CDR1 SGHTA, CDR2 FQGNSA. In DNA form, the CDR3 reads TGTGCCAGCAGCTTACAGGGTGACACTGAAGCTTTCTTT. This sequence encodes CASSLQGDTEAFF.

V gene TRBV7-8 combines with J gene TRBJ1-3; the D is unclear. CDR3 length: 16 amino acids. The germline V and J ends were trimmed by 5 bases and 1 base, with 15 bases remaining between them. CDR1 is SGHVS and CDR2 is FQNEAQ in the germline V gene. The CDR3 DNA is TGTGCCAGCAGCCGGTTGCCAGGAGGATCTGGAAACACCATATATTTT. It yields the protein CASSRLPGGSGNTIYF.

The DNA of the CDR3 is TGTGCCAGCAGTTTAAGGGGTGCGGGGTACAATGAGCAGTTCTTC. Translating gives CASSLRGAGYNEQFF. This sequence joins TRBV28 and TRBJ2-1, with D maybe TRBD2 (6 bases). The CDR3 sequence is 15 residues long. Germline V CDR1 and CDR2: MDHEN, SYDVKM. V was cut by 2 bases and J by 4 bases, with 12 bases left in between. Full variable domain (missing parts from reference TRBV28 and TRBJ2-1): DVKVTQSSRYLVKRTGEKVFLECVQDMDHENMFWYRQDPGLGLRLIYFSYDVKMKEKGDIPEGYSVSREKKERFSLILESASTNQTSMYLCASSLRGAGYNEQFFGPGTRLTVL.

V and J are TRBV5-8 and TRBJ1-2, with a tentative D call TRBD1 (5 bases). This CDR3 is built from 14 residues. The V gene lost 0 bases and the J gene lost 1 base, with 7 bases spanning the gap. Germline V gene sequence: CDR1 SGHTS, CDR2 YDEGEE. CDR3 coding DNA: TGTGCCAGCAGCTTGGGTCAGGGTAACTATGGCTACACCTTC. Protein: CASSLGQGNYGYTF.

The chain combines TRBV10-3 with TRBJ1-1; D is undetermined. This CDR3 is built from 14 residues. Trimming took 8 bases from V and 4 from J, leaving 17 bases between them. In germline, CDR1 is ENHRY, CDR2 SYGVKD. CDR3 protein: CAIGSDRRGTEAFF. The CDR3 DNA sequence: TGTGCCATCGGGTCAGACCGACGCGGCACTGAAGCTTTCTTT.

This clone has a handful of counts. CDR3 loop: CASSQTGTGIHEQYF. In DNA form, the CDR3 reads TGTGCCAGCAGCCAAACTGGGACAGGGATCCACGAGCAGTACTTC. This rearrangement joins TRBV3-1 (or the pseudogene TRBV3-2) to TRBJ2-7; 9 nucleotides agree with TRBD1. Germline lookup yields CDR1 LGHDT and CDR2 YNNKEL (reference sequence). V dropped 2 bases and J dropped 5; count of bases not matched to a gene: 7. The length of the CDR3 is 15 residues.

This sequence joins TRBV30 and TRBJ1-1; D uncertain. Germline V lookup: CDR1 GTSNPN, CDR2 SVGIG (reference sequence). The CDR3 has 13 amino acids. V lost 4 bases and J 5 bases, leaving 14 bases between the germline ends. CDR3 sequence reads: CAWNSGLGTEAFF. The CDR3 bases are TGTGCCTGGAATTCGGGTTTGGGTACTGAAGCTTTCTTT.

The rearrangement uses TRBV30 and TRBJ2-7; the D gene is possibly TRBD1 (6 bases). V was shortened by 1 base and J by 3 bases, with 22 bases between the two germline ends. The germline V gene has CDR1 GTSNPN and CDR2 SVGIG (reference sequence). The CDR3 totals 17 residues. In nucleotides, the CDR3 is TGTGCCTGGAGTGACAGCAACGACGGGACAAGGATCTACGAGCAGTACTTC. Translated: CAWSDSNDGTRIYEQYF.

The genes are TRBV5-8 and TRBJ2-3; D ambiguous. The germline V gene has CDR1 SGHTS and CDR2 YDEGEE. V lost 0 bases and J lost 1, with 12 bases in between. The CDR3 covers 16 residues. The CDR3 DNA follows: TGTGCCAGCAGCTTGGGGGCAGGAACGCGCACAGATACGCAGTATTTT. Protein: CASSLGAGTRTDTQYF.

The genes are TRBV14 and TRBJ2-7, with 8 bases that match TRBD1. The CDR3 is 17 residues long. Trimming at V came to 4 bases and at J to 5 bases, leaving 16 bases not matched to a gene. Germline assignment: CDR1 SGHDN and CDR2 FVKESK. For the CDR3, the DNA is TGTGCCAGCAGCCGCCACGATGGCACAGGGGGTAGGAACGAGCAGTACTTC. Amino acids: CASSRHDGTGGRNEQYF.

This chain connects TRBV7-8 to TRBJ2-5; 10 bases are shared with TRBD1. The J segment lost 4 bases and the V segment lost 2 bases, leaving 4 bases of the junction unmatched. The germline V gene has CDR1 SGHVS and CDR2 FQNEAQ. The CDR3 sequence is 15 residues long. As DNA, the CDR3 is TGTGCCAGCAGCTTATGGGACAGGGGAGCAGAGACCCAGTACTTC. Translated, it gives CASSLWDRGAETQYF.

The chain uses TRBV30 and TRBJ2-5; TRBD1 agrees at 9 bases. CDR1 is GTSNPN, CDR2 SVGIG, per germline (reference sequence). This CDR3 has 14 amino acids. V was pared by 0 bases and J by 6 bases, with 5 bases of the junction left unmatched. The CDR3 nucleotides read TGTGCCTGGAGTGTATCGACAGGGGGAAAGACCCAGTACTTC. Its protein is CAWSVSTGGKTQYF. Together with reference TRBV30 and TRBJ2-5, the CDR3 gives the full variable domain: SQTIHQWPATLVQPVGSPLSLECTVEGTSNPNLYWYRQAAGRGLQLLFYSVGIGQISSEVPQNLSASRPQDRQFILSSKKLLLSDSGFYLCAWSVSTGGKTQYFGPGTRLLVL.

This rearrangement joins TRBV13 to TRBJ2-1, with TRBD2 identical over 8 bases. The V segment lost 0 bases and the J segment 3 bases; nucleotides outside the gene matches: 22. Germline V CDR1 and CDR2: PRHDT, FYEKMQ (reference sequence). This CDR3 region has 22 residues. The CDR3 bases are TGTGCCAGCAGCTTAGGCCCGCTACTACCGGGACTAGTTGGAAATGGCTACAATGAGCAGTTCTTC. This sequence encodes CASSLGPLLPGLVGNGYNEQFF.

The V and J genes are TRBV4-2 and TRBJ1-1, with 7 bases lining up with TRBD1. The CDR3 contains 18 residues. V shed 1 base, J shed 1 base, and the junction held 12 bases outside the gene matches. Per germline, CDR1 LGHNA and CDR2 YNFKEQ. CDR3 sequence (DNA): TGTGCCAGCAGCCAAGGACATTACCAGAGGGGGCGGAACACTGAAGCTTTCTTT. Encoded protein: CASSQGHYQRGRNTEAFF.